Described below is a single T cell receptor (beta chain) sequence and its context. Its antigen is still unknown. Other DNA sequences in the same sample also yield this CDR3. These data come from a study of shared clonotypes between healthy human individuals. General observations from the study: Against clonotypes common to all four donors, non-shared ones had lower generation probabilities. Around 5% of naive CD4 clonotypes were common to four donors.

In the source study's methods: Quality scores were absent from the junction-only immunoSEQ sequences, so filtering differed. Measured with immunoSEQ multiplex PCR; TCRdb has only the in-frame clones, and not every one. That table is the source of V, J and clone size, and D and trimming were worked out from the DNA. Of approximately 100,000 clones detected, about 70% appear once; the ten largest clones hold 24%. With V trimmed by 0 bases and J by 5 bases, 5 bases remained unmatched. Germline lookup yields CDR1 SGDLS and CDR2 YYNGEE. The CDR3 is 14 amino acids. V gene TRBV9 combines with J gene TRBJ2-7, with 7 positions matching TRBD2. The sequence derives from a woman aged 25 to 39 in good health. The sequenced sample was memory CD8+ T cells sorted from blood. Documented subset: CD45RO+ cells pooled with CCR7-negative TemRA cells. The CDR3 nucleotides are TGTGCCAGCAGCGTAGGAGGCGGGAGCGACGAGCAGTACTTC. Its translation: CASSVGGGSDEQYF.